This passage covers 25 T cell receptor beta chains from one sample sequenced in a study of T cell responses to AZD1222 COVID-19 vaccine. Sequencing used immunoSEQ multiplex PCR; TCRdb keeps in-frame clones, though not all of them. The sample includes about 79,000 clones, 65% to 85% seen only once; the top ten take 22%. The sample was peripheral blood, taken on day 0 of AZD1222 vaccination. These receptors all stem from an adult in good health.

The rearrangement uses TRBV5-1 and TRBJ1-1, with 9 nucleotides matching TRBD1. The CDR3 has 15 residues. Germline CDR1 SGHRS, CDR2 YFSETQ. Losses at the gene ends were 4 bases for V and 0 bases for J; bases not matched to a gene: 4. Here the CDR3 reads CASSAGQGLNTEAFF. The CDR3 bases are TGCGCCAGCAGCGCGGGACAGGGATTGAACACTGAAGCTTTCTTT.

V usage is TRBV25-1 and J usage is TRBJ1-6; TRBD1 might be the D (5 bases). Looked up from germline, CDR1 is MGHDK and CDR2 is SYGVNS. V was shortened by 2 bases and J by 7 bases, with 9 bases between the two germline ends. The CDR3 extends over 14 amino acids. CDR3 nucleotides: TGTGCCAGCAGTGAACAGGGCCGAAATTCACCCCTCCACTTT. Protein product: CASSEQGRNSPLHF.

This rearrangement joins TRBV4-2 to TRBJ1-2; D is undetermined. This CDR3 region has 14 residues. Germline V gives CDR1 LGHNA, CDR2 YNFKEQ. Trimming left V 0 bases short and J 2 bases short, with 7 bases between. The DNA for the CDR3 is TGTGCCAGCAGCCAAGATTTTGAAAACTATGGCTACACCTTC. Amino acid sequence: CASSQDFENYGYTF.

Only a few counts were recorded for this clone. J is TRBJ1-1 and V is TRBV30; 8 bases fit TRBD1. V was pared by 4 bases and J by 5 bases, with 9 bases of the junction left unmatched. CDR3 size: 14 residues. Germline CDR1 reads GTSNPN; CDR2 reads SVGIG (reference sequence). CDR3 loop: CAWKQGDRLTEAFF. Here the CDR3 DNA reads TGTGCCTGGAAACAAGGGGACAGGCTGACTGAAGCTTTCTTT.

The chain links TRBV6-1 to TRBJ2-6; no clear D gene. In germline, CDR1 is MNHNS, CDR2 SASEGT. The CDR3 totals 16 residues. Trimming took off 1 base at V and 0 bases at J, with 7 bases between the two ends. CDR3 DNA: TGTGCCAGCAGTGAAGGTCCTGGCTCTGGGGCCAACGTCCTGACTTTC. Protein product: CASSEGPGSGANVLTF.

This clone came up a few times. The gene calls are TRBV28 and TRBJ2-3; TRBD2 matches 16 bases. This CDR3 comprises 15 residues. V lost 5 bases to trimming and J lost 6 bases; unmatched junction nucleotides: 2. The germline CDR1 and CDR2 sequences are MDHEN and SYDVKM. CDR3 sequence: CASSEGLAGGDTQYF. DNA of the CDR3: TGTGCCAGCAGTGAGGGACTAGCGGGGGGGGATACGCAGTATTTT.

This clone was observed a handful of times. The rearrangement joins TRBV3-1 (or the pseudogene TRBV3-2) to TRBJ1-5, with D possibly TRBD1 on 5 matching bases. The ends were cut back, 3 bases at V and 3 bases at J, with 9 bases in the middle. CDR1 and CDR2 from the germline V gene are LGHDT and YNNKEL (reference sequence). The CDR3 runs to 14 residues. The DNA for the CDR3 is TGTGCCAGCAGCCAGGGGCAGGCCAATCAGCCCCAGCATTTT. As protein: CASSQGQANQPQHF.

The chain couples TRBV18 to TRBJ1-5, with 8 bases that match TRBD1. Germline V CDR1 and CDR2: KGHSH, LQKENI. The CDR3 has 13 residues. The trim removed 4 bases at V and 8 bases at J, leaving 4 bases unmatched. In nucleotides, the CDR3 is TGTGCCAGCTCACGCGACAGGGGCGAGCCCCAGCATTTT. It yields the protein CASSRDRGEPQHF. The full variable domain, its missing parts supplied by reference TRBV18 and TRBJ1-5, is NAGVMQNPRHLVRRRGQEARLRCSPMKGHSHVYWYRQLPEEGLKFMVYLQKENIIDESGMPKERFSAEFPKEGPSILRIQQVVRGDSAAYFCASSRDRGEPQHFGDGTRLSIL.

This clone was seen once. The J gene is TRBJ2-3, the V gene TRBV6-2 or TRBV6-3; D not certain. This CDR3 spans 14 amino acids. V dropped 2 bases and J dropped 2 bases, with 8 bases sitting between them. Germline values: CDR1 MNHEY, CDR2 SVGEGT. In nucleotides, the CDR3 is TGTGCCAGCAGTTACGCCGAAAACACAGATACGCAGTATTTT. Translated, it gives CASSYAENTDTQYF.

This clone showed up just once. This chain uses TRBV7-9 with TRBJ1-2; tentative D call: TRBD1 (6 bases). V was shortened by 5 bases and J by 6 bases, with 16 bases between the two germline ends. Germline CDR1 SEHNR, CDR2 FQNEAQ (reference sequence). There are 14 residues in the CDR3. Written as DNA, the CDR3 is TGTGCCAGCAGCCGAATTTCGACAGGTCATGGCTACACCTTC. Amino acids: CASSRISTGHGYTF.

The V call is TRBV7-2, the J call TRBJ2-7, with D perhaps TRBD2 (7 bases). The germline V gene has CDR1 SGHTA and CDR2 FQGNSA. The CDR3 sequence is 11 residues long. Trimming took off 5 bases at V and 9 bases at J, with 11 bases between the two ends. CDR3 protein: CASSPGGPQYF. For the CDR3, the DNA is TGTGCCAGCAGCCCGGGGGGCCCGCAGTACTTC.

The genes are TRBV10-1 and TRBJ2-5; D unclear. This CDR3 region has 13 residues. Trimming took 6 bases from V and 3 from J, leaving 11 bases between them. Looked up from germline, CDR1 is WNHNN and CDR2 is SYGVQD (reference sequence). CDR3 coding DNA: TGCGCCAGCAGGAAAAGCGAAAAAGAGACCCAGTACTTC. Protein sequence: CASRKSEKETQYF.

V is TRBV19 and J is TRBJ2-2; tentative D call: TRBD2 (7 bases). This CDR3 region has 15 residues. Trimming pared 1 base from V and 6 bases from J, leaving 12 bases between. Germline CDR1 and CDR2: LNHDA and SQIVND (reference sequence). In DNA, the CDR3 is TGTGCCAGTAGTATAGGGGGGGGCTCCGCCGGGGAGCTGTTTTTT. Translating gives CASSIGGGSAGELFF.

The chain joins TRBV5-1 to TRBJ2-7; 7 bases line up with TRBD2. Germline assignment: CDR1 SGHRS and CDR2 YFSETQ. This CDR3 comprises 14 residues. V lost 2 bases and J lost 7; bases outside the gene matches: 9. This chain's CDR3 is CASSFERGGQEQYF. As DNA, the CDR3 is TGCGCCAGCAGCTTCGAGCGGGGAGGGCAAGAGCAGTACTTC.

As regards this clone: This sample includes further DNA sequences coding for the same CDR3. This rearrangement joins TRBV12-3 or TRBV12-4 to TRBJ2-2; D gene unclear. Between the trimmed V and J ends, which lost 2 bases and 8 bases, there was a span of 3 bases. This CDR3 comprises 11 residues. The CDR3 DNA follows: TGTGCCAGCAGTTTATTAGGGGAGCTGTTTTTT. The encoded protein is CASSLLGELFF.

This chain connects TRBV5-1 to TRBJ2-4; D is perhaps TRBD1 (6 bases). Germline lookup yields CDR1 SGHRS and CDR2 YFSETQ. V was trimmed by 0 bases and J by 8 bases, leaving 9 bases between them. CDR3 length: 13 amino acids. The CDR3 loop reads CASSLAAGDIQYF. The DNA for the CDR3 is TGCGCCAGCAGCTTGGCGGCAGGGGACATTCAGTACTTC.

The genes are TRBV21-1 and TRBJ2-7; the tabulated D call, TRBD2, remains unverified against the DNA. TRBV21-1 is flagged as a pseudogene. CDR3 length: 14 amino acids. CDR3 nucleotide sequence: TGTGCCAGCAGCAATAAAGAGCCATCCTACGAGCAGTACTTC. Translation: CASSNKEPSYEQYF.

This clone was seen once. V and J are TRBV5-1 and TRBJ1-6; no reliable D call. Trimming took 0 bases from V and 8 from J, leaving 9 bases between them. The germline gives CDR1 SGHRS, CDR2 YFSETQ. The CDR3 covers 14 residues. The CDR3 DNA reads TGCGCCAGCAGCTTGGGGAGCATAGATTCACCCCTCCACTTT. This gives the protein CASSLGSIDSPLHF.

This rearrangement joins TRBV16 to TRBJ1-2, with 7 bases matching TRBD1. The germline V gene has CDR1 KGHSY and CDR2 FQNENV. V lost 2 bases to trimming and J lost 10 bases; unmatched junction nucleotides: 7. The CDR3 runs to 13 residues. This CDR3 is CASSQVRDSPYTF. DNA for the CDR3: TGTGCCAGCAGCCAAGTCCGGGACAGCCCCTACACCTTC.

The chain employs TRBV10-1 and TRBJ1-1; possibly TRBD1 for D (6 bases). Germline V gene lookup returns CDR1 WNHNN and CDR2 SYGVQD (reference sequence). Between the trimmed V and J ends, which lost 7 bases and 0 bases, there was a span of 9 bases. This CDR3 spans 13 amino acids. CDR3 sequence reads: CASKGQMNTEAFF. The CDR3 DNA is TGCGCCAGCAAAGGACAGATGAACACTGAAGCTTTCTTT.

The gene calls are TRBV7-9 and TRBJ1-2, with D unresolved. Germline V gene sequence: CDR1 SEHNR, CDR2 FQNEAQ (reference sequence). This CDR3 is built from 14 residues. V lost 2 bases and J 6 bases, leaving 13 bases between the germline ends. In DNA, the CDR3 is TGTGCCAGCAGCTTAAGTTTAGGTGGAAATGGCTACACCTTC. It translates to CASSLSLGGNGYTF.

The chain combines TRBV5-4 with TRBJ2-1; possibly TRBD1 for D (6 bases). Germline V gene lookup returns CDR1 SGHNT and CDR2 YYREEE (reference sequence). V shed 0 bases and J shed 7 bases, with 8 bases lying between them. The CDR3 consists of 13 residues. The CDR3 is CASSLEGENEQFF. For the CDR3, the DNA is TGTGCCAGCAGCTTGGAGGGGGAAAATGAGCAGTTCTTC. Using reference TRBV5-4 and TRBJ2-1 for the parts outside the CDR3, the full variable domain is ETGVTQSPTHLIKTRGQQVTLRCSSQSGHNTVSWYQQALGQGPQFIFQYYREEENGRGNFPPRFSGLQFPNYSSELNVNALELDDSALYLCASSLEGENEQFFGPGTRLTVL.

The rearrangement links TRBV6-5 to TRBJ1-1; D may be TRBD1 (5 bases). The CDR3 consists of 14 residues. Trimming pared 4 bases from V and 3 bases from J, leaving 12 bases between. The germline gives CDR1 MNHEY, CDR2 SVGAGI. CDR3 residues: CASSLTVDYTEAFF. CDR3 DNA: TGTGCCAGCAGTTTGACAGTGGATTACACTGAAGCTTTCTTT.

In its sample, this clone was seen once. This chain connects TRBV27 to TRBJ1-5, with D possibly TRBD1 on 6 matching bases. This CDR3 has 13 amino acids. CDR1 MNHEY and CDR2 SMNVEV come from the germline V gene (reference sequence). The V gene lost 5 bases and the J gene lost 6 bases, with 11 bases spanning the gap. The CDR3 region has the DNA TGTGCCAGCAGTACAGGGTTTCCTCAGCCCCAGCATTTT. The encoded protein is CASSTGFPQPQHF.

The rearrangement joins TRBV3-1 (or the pseudogene TRBV3-2) to TRBJ1-2; TRBD1 might be the D (5 bases). CDR3 length equals 16 residues. CDR1 is LGHDT, CDR2 YNNKEL, per germline (reference sequence). Trimming shortened V by 0 bases and J by 2 bases, and 13 bases separated the two germline ends. The CDR3 region has the DNA TGTGCCAGCAGCCAAGACTGGAGCAGGGTAAACTATGGCTACACCTTC. As protein: CASSQDWSRVNYGYTF.